The entry below gives a single T cell receptor beta chain sequence along with its context. Its matching antigen is unknown. This record belongs to a study of T cell responses to AZD1222 COVID-19 vaccine. Study-wide results and caveats: Repertoires were obtained only post-peak T cell response. Donors, mostly white British, included more females; clonal diversity was possibly underestimated. Spike-specific TCRs gained breadth and depth after people received two AZD1222 doses.

V gave up 2 bases and J gave up 4 bases, with 8 bases separating them. The germline V gene encodes CDR1 SQVTM and CDR2 ANQGSEA. CDR3 length: 12 residues. Profiled with immunoSEQ multiplex PCR; TCRdb holds only in-frame clones, not every one. This table has around 120,000 clones, 85% to 90% appearing once. Pooled samples include second doses given at about 4 or 12 weeks. The chain joins TRBV29-1 to TRBJ1-2; D unclear. The TCR sequence derives from an adult who received the AZD1222 COVID-19 vaccine. Sequences were derived from peripheral blood, sampled 28 days after the second AZD1222 dose. The CDR3 protein is CSVEKGSYGYTF. CDR3 coding DNA: TGCAGCGTTGAAAAGGGTTCCTATGGCTACACCTTC. Full variable domain (remainder filled in from reference TRBV29-1 and TRBJ1-2): SAVISQKPSRDICQRGTSLTIQCQVDSQVTMMFWYRQQPGQSLTLIATANQGSEATYESGFVIDKFPISRPNLTFSTLTVSNMSPEDSSIYLCSVEKGSYGYTFGSGTRLTVV.